This paragraph covers one T cell receptor (beta chain) sequence. The sample comes from a study of control samples from healthy donors and cancer patients. V was trimmed by 6 bases and J by 3 bases, leaving 8 bases between them. The CDR3 runs 12 residues. Only in-frame clones appear in the TCRdb table, and some are missing; sequencing was by immunoSEQ multiplex PCR. This sample carries some 14,000 clones, approximately 77% of them seen once, and the ten largest clones take about a sixth. The receptor comes from a female donor with lung cancer. The chain uses TRBV12-3 or TRBV12-4 and TRBJ1-2; D is perhaps TRBD1 (6 bases). The sample taken for sequencing was formalin-fixed, paraffin-embedded tissue. DNA of the CDR3: TGTGCCAGCAGATCAGGGGACTATGGCTACACCTTC. This gives the protein CASRSGDYGYTF.